The source of this TCR beta chain is a study of PD-1 blockade in classical Hodgkin lymphoma. Findings and caveats of the study: Newly diagnosed patients reportedly trailed healthy donors in baseline TCR diversity.

TCRdb's table, derived via immunoSEQ multiplex PCR, lists solely in-frame clones and lacks some. The sample includes 20,000 or so clones, roughly 77% of them seen just once. V lost 4 bases to trimming and J lost 0 bases, with 11 bases between them. Germline loops: CDR1 SGHDT, CDR2 YYEEEE. The CDR3 has 15 amino acids. After autologous stem cell transplantation all patients relapsed, and prior brentuximab vedotin exposure differed between cohorts. A word on this clone: Its cognate antigen is unknown.

The TCR comes from a human donor with classical Hodgkin lymphoma. The sample here was peripheral blood mononuclear cells (PBMCs), taken before the second cycle of nivolumab. The chain has TRBV5-6 and TRBJ2-1; D not certain. CDR3 sequence reads: CASSPTWPSYNEQFF. The CDR3 DNA follows: TGTGCCAGCAGCCCCACCTGGCCCTCCTACAATGAGCAGTTCTTC.